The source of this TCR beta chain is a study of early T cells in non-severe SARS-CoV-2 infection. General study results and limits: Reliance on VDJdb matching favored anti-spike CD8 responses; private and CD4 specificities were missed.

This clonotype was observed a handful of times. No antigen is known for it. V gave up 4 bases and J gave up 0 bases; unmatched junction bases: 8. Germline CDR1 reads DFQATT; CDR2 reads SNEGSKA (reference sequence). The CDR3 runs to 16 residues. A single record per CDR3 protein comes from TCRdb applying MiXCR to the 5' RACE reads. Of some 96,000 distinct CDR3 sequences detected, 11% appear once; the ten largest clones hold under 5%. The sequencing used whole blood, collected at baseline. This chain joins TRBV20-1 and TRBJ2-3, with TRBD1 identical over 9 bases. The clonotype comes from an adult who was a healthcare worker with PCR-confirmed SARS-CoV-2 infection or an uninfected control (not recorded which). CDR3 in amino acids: CSANTFGTGSTDTQYF. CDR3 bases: TGCAGTGCTAATACCTTCGGGACAGGGAGCACAGATACGCAGTATTTT.